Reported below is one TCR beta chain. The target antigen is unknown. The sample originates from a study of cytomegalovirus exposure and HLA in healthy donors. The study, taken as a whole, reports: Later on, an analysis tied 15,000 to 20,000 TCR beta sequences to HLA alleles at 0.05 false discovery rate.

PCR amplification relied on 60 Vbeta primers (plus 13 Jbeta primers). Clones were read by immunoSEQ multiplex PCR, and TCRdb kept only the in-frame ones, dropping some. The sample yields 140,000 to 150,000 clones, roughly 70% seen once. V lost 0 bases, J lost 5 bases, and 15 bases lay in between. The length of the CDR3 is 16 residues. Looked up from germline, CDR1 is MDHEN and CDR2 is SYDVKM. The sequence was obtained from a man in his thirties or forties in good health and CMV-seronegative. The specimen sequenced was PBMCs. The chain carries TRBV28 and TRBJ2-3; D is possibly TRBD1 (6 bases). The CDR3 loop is CASSLWGAGDEDTQYF. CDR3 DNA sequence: TGTGCCAGCAGTTTATGGGGAGCAGGGGACGAAGATACGCAGTATTTT.